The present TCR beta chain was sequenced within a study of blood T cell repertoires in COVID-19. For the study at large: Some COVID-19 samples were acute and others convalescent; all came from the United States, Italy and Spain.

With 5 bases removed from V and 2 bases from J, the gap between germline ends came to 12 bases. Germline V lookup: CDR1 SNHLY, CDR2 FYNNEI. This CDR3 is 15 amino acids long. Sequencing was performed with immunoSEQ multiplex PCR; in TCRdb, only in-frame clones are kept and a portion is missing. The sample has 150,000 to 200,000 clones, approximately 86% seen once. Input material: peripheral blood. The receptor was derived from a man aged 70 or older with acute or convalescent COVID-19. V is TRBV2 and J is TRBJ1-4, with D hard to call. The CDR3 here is CASSPPRGTNEKLFF. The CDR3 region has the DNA TGTGCCAGCAGTCCCCCCCGAGGCACTAATGAAAAACTGTTTTTT.